This T cell receptor beta chain was sequenced for a study of blood T cell repertoires in COVID-19. CDR1 and CDR2 from the germline V gene are SEHNR and FQNEAQ (reference sequence). The CDR3 sequence is 15 residues long. V lost 2 bases and J lost 6; bases outside the gene matches: 7. Profiled with immunoSEQ multiplex PCR; TCRdb holds only in-frame clones, not every one. This sample has around 190,000 clones; roughly 77% occur once, and the top ten carry about a sixth. V usage is TRBV7-9 and J usage is TRBJ2-4; 7 nucleotides align to TRBD1. Specimen: PBMCs or T cells enriched from blood (not recorded which). This receptor was taken from a woman aged 45-65 years with acute COVID-19. The CDR3 coding sequence is TGTGCCAGCAGCTTACGGGACAGTAACACAAACATTCAGTACTTC. This encodes CASSLRDSNTNIQYF.